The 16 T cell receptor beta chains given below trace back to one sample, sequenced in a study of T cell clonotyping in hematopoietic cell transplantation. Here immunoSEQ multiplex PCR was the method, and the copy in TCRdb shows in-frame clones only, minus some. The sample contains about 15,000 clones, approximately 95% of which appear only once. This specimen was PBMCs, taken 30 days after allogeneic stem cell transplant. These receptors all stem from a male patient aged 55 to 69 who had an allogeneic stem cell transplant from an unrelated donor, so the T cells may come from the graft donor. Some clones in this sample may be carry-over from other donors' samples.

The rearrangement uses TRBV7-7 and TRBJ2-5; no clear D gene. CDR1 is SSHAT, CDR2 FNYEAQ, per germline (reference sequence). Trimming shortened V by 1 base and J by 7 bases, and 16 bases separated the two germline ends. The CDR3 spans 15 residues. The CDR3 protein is CASSLERPGVGTQYF. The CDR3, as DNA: TGTGCCAGCAGCTTAGAACGCCCGGGTGTGGGGACCCAGTACTTC.

The CDR3 spells CASVGERGTGELFF. As DNA, the CDR3 is TGTGCCAGCGTCGGGGAGCGGGGCACCGGGGAGCTGTTTTTT. The chain recombines TRBV2 with TRBJ2-2, with 7 bases matching TRBD2. The trim removed 8 bases at V and 4 bases at J, leaving 7 bases unmatched. CDR1 and CDR2 from the germline V gene are SNHLY and FYNNEI. There are 14 residues in the CDR3.

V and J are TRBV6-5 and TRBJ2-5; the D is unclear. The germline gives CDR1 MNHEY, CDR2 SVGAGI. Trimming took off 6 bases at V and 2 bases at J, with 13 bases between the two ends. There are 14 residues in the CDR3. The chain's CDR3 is CASRTPGYQETQYF. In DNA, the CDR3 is TGTGCCAGCAGAACCCCAGGTTATCAAGAGACCCAGTACTTC.

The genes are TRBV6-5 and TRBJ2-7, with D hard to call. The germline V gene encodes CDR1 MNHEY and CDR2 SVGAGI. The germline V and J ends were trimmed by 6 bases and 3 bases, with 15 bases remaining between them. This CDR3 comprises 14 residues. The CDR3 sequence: CASRRAGDLYEQYF. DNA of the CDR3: TGTGCCAGCAGAAGGGCAGGAGATCTCTACGAGCAGTACTTC.

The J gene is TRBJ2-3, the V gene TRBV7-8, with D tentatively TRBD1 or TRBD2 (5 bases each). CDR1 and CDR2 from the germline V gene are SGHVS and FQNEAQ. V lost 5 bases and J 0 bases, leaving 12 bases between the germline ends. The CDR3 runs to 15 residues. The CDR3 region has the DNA TGTGCCAGCAGCCAGGGAGCCTTTAGCACAGATACGCAGTATTTT. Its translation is CASSQGAFSTDTQYF.

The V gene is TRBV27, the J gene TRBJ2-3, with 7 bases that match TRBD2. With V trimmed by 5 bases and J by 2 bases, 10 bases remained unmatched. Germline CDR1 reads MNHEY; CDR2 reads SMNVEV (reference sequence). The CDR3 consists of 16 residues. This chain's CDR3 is CASSPLLASNTDTQYF. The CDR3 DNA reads TGTGCCAGCAGTCCCCTACTAGCGTCCAACACAGATACGCAGTATTTT.

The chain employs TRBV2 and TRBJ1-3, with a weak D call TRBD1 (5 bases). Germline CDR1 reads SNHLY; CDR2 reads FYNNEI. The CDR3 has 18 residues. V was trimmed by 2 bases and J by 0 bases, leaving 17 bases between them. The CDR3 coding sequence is TGTGCCAGCAGTGAACAGGGAGGGAAGATGGCCTCTGGAAACACCATATATTTT. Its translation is CASSEQGGKMASGNTIYF.

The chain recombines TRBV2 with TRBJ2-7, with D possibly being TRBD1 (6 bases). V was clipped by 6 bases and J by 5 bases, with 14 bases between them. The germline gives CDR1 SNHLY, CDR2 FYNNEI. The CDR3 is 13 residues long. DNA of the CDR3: TGTGCCAGCAGGTGGACAGAGATAGACGAGCAGTACTTC. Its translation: CASRWTEIDEQYF.

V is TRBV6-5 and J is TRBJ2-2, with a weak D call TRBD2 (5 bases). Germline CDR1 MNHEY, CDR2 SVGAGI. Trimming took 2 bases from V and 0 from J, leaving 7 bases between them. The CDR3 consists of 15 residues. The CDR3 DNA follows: TGTGCCAGCAGTTACGAGGGCCCGAACACCGGGGAGCTGTTTTTT. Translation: CASSYEGPNTGELFF.

CDR3 region: CASSIQGSDQPQHF. In nucleotides, the CDR3 is TGTGCCAGTAGTATCCAGGGGTCTGATCAGCCCCAGCATTTT. This chain connects TRBV19 to TRBJ1-5; the D gene is possibly TRBD1 (6 bases). Trimming took off 3 bases at V and 5 bases at J, with 11 bases between the two ends. Per germline, CDR1 LNHDA and CDR2 SQIVND (reference sequence). The CDR3 runs 14 residues.

CDR3 sequence: CASSQQGAVGEKLFF. CDR3 nucleotide sequence: TGCGCCAGCAGCCAGCAGGGGGCTGTTGGTGAAAAACTGTTTTTT. The chain combines TRBV4-1 with TRBJ1-4; 8 nucleotides match TRBD1. The germline CDR1 and CDR2 sequences are MGHRA and YSYEKL. The ends lost 3 bases at V and 7 bases at J; junction bases unmatched: 7. CDR3 length: 15 amino acids.

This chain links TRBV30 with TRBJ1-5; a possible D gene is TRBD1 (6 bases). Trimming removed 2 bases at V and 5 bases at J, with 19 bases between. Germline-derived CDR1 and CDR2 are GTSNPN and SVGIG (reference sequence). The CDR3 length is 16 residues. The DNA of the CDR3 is TGTGCCTGGAGTCCCCGGCAGGGGAGGGTCGATCAGCCCCAGCATTTT. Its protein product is CAWSPRQGRVDQPQHF.

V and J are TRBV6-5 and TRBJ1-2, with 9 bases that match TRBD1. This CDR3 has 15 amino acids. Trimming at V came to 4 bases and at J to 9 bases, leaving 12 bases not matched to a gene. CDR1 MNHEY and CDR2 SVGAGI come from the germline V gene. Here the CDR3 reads CASSSHSRDRARYTF. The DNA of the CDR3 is TGTGCCAGCAGTTCCCACTCGCGGGACAGGGCCCGCTACACCTTC.

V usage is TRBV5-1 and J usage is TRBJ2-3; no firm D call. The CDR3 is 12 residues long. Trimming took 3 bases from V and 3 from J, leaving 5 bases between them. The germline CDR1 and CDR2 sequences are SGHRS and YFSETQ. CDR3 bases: TGCGCCAGCAGCTACACGACAGATACGCAGTATTTT. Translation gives CASSYTTDTQYF.

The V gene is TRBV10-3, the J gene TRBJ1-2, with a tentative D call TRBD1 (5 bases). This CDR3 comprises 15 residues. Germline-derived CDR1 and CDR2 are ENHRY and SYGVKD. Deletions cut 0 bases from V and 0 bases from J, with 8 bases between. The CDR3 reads CAISESRASNYGYTF. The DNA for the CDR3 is TGTGCCATCAGTGAGTCCAGGGCATCTAACTATGGCTACACCTTC.

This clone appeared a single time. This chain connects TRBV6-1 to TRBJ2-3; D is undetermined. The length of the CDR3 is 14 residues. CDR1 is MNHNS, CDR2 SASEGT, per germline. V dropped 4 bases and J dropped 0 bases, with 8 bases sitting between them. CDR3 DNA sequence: TGTGCCAGCAGTGTACAGCTTAGCACAGATACGCAGTATTTT. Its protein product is CASSVQLSTDTQYF.